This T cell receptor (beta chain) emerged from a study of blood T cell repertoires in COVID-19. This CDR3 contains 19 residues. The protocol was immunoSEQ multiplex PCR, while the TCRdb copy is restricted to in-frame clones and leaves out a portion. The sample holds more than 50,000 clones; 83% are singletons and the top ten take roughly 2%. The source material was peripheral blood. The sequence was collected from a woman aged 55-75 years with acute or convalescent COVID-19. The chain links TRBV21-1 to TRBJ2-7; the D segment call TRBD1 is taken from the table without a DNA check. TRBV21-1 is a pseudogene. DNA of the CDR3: TGTGCCAGCAGCAAAGGCGGATGCTCGGGACAGACTTTCGCCTACGAGCAGTACTTC. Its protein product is CASSKGGCSGQTFAYEQYF.